What follows are 32 T cell receptor beta chains derived from one specimen sequenced in a study of OX40 agonist ivuxolimab in advanced cancers. Clones were sequenced by immunoSEQ multiplex PCR, and TCRdb holds only the in-frame ones, with some missing. The data hold roughly 120,000 clones, with around 92% observed a single time. The specimen was CD4+ or CD8+ T cells sorted from blood, collected in a trial of the OX40 agonist ivuxolimab. These receptors were collected from an adult with an advanced solid tumor such as melanoma, head and neck, liver or kidney cancer.

J is TRBJ1-2 and V is TRBV27; weak D call: TRBD1 (6 bases). Germline assignment: CDR1 MNHEY and CDR2 SMNVEV (reference sequence). Trimming left V 8 bases short and J 6 bases short, with 13 bases between. The CDR3 has 12 amino acids. The CDR3 nucleotides read TGTGCCAGCGGGGCAGGGGTGGATGGCTACACCTTC. It codes for CASGAGVDGYTF.

The chain combines TRBV5-1 with TRBJ2-2; 8 bases fit TRBD2. This CDR3 contains 16 residues. Germline V gene data show CDR1 as SGHRS and CDR2 as YFSETQ. V shed 1 base, J shed 0 bases, and the junction held 2 bases outside the gene matches. For the CDR3, the DNA is TGCGCCAGCAGCTTGTTACTAGCGGCGAACACCGGGGAGCTGTTTTTT. It encodes CASSLLLAANTGELFF. The complete variable domain, with remaining parts taken from reference TRBV5-1 and TRBJ2-2, reads KAGVTQTPRYLIKTRGQQVTLSCSPISGHRSVSWYQQTPGQGLQFLFEYFSETQRNKGNFPGRFSGRQFSNSRSEMNVSTLELGDSALYLCASSLLLAANTGELFFGEGSRLTVL.

This clone occurred once. The rearrangement links TRBV5-4 to TRBJ2-1; 14 positions match TRBD2. The CDR3 is 17 residues long. J gave up 12 bases and V 4 bases, and 15 bases lay outside the gene matches. CDR1 and CDR2 from the germline V gene are SGHNT and YYREEE (reference sequence). In nucleotides, the CDR3 is TGTGCCAGCAGCGGAACCTCCGGGACTAGCGGGAGTCGGGTGCAGTTCTTC. Amino acids: CASSGTSGTSGSRVQFF.

This chain links TRBV10-2 with TRBJ1-1; D is ambiguous. The germline V gene has CDR1 WSHSY and CDR2 SAAADI. V lost 3 bases to trimming and J lost 1 base, with 9 bases between them. This CDR3 is 14 amino acids long. The CDR3 DNA reads as TGCGCCAGCAGTGAAGGGATATGGAACACTGAAGCTTTCTTT. Protein product: CASSEGIWNTEAFF.

The chain links TRBV28 to TRBJ2-3, with D possibly being TRBD2 (5 bases). The CDR3 extends over 12 amino acids. Trimming stripped 8 bases from V and 6 bases from J, with 12 bases between. Germline values: CDR1 MDHEN, CDR2 SYDVKM. The CDR3 DNA reads as TGTGCCAGCTGTATATTAGCGGATACGCAGTATTTT. It translates to CASCILADTQYF.

V and J are TRBV5-1 and TRBJ2-2; TRBD2 matches at 12 bases. V lost 3 bases and J lost 4; bases outside the gene matches: 13. This CDR3 contains 19 residues. Per the germline V gene, CDR1 is SGHRS and CDR2 is YFSETQ. The CDR3 DNA reads TGCGCCAGCAGCTCCGCCGGGACTAGCGGGCTAGGGGGCACCGGGGAGCTGTTTTTT. It specifies CASSSAGTSGLGGTGELFF.

The rearrangement joins TRBV2 to TRBJ2-7; 10 positions agree with TRBD1. The CDR3 consists of 12 residues. V was clipped by 8 bases and J by 5 bases; unmatched bases: 3. Germline CDR1 and CDR2: SNHLY and FYNNEI. The CDR3 reads CASRDRGHEQYF. CDR3 nucleotides: TGTGCCAGCCGGGACAGGGGCCACGAGCAGTACTTC.

The rearrangement joins TRBV7-2 to TRBJ2-3; D call uncertain. The CDR3 spans 12 residues. Germline CDR1 is SGHTA and CDR2 is FQGNSA. V shed 0 bases and J shed 4 bases, with 2 bases lying between them. The CDR3 here is CASSLAADTQYF. DNA of the CDR3: TGTGCCAGCAGCTTAGCGGCAGATACGCAGTATTTT.

V is TRBV28 and J is TRBJ2-2; TRBD1 agrees at 7 bases. Germline trimming cut 3 bases from V and 3 bases from J; bases unmatched to any gene: 4. Germline values: CDR1 MDHEN, CDR2 SYDVKM. The CDR3 consists of 15 residues. This CDR3 reads CASSFRDRYTGELFF. In DNA form, the CDR3 reads TGTGCCAGCAGTTTTAGGGACAGATACACCGGGGAGCTGTTTTTT.

The chain couples TRBV19 to TRBJ1-6, with TRBD1 identical over 8 bases. The J segment lost 7 bases and the V segment lost 5 bases, leaving 7 bases of the junction unmatched. This CDR3 is 15 amino acids long. CDR1 and CDR2 (germline): LNHDA, SQIVND (reference sequence). The CDR3 coding sequence is TGTGCCAGTAGTCTTCGGACAGGGAACAATTCACCCCTCCACTTT. Translated: CASSLRTGNNSPLHF.

The chain recombines TRBV10-3 with TRBJ2-3; maybe TRBD2 (5 bases). The V end lost 2 bases, the J end lost 2 bases, and 20 bases lay between the germline ends. The germline CDR1 and CDR2 sequences are ENHRY and SYGVKD. The CDR3 loop spans 18 amino acids. CDR3 DNA sequence: TGTGCCATCAGTGAGCCGCTAGGACCCCGAGGGCCCACAGATACGCAGTATTTT. Translation gives CAISEPLGPRGPTDTQYF.

The chain combines TRBV7-2 with TRBJ2-5; 11 bases are shared with TRBD1. The DNA end favors TRBJ2-7, so the J call may be wrong. The CDR3 runs to 16 residues. Germline V gene sequence: CDR1 SGHTA, CDR2 FQGNSA. The CDR3 is CASSSHRDRGVYEQYF. CDR3 coding DNA: TGTGCCAGCAGTTCCCACCGGGACAGGGGGGTTTACGAGCAGTACTTC.

V usage is TRBV27 and J usage is TRBJ2-2; D is possibly TRBD1 or TRBD2 (6 bases each). The germline V and J ends were trimmed by 7 bases and 5 bases, with 26 bases remaining between them. CDR3 length: 18 residues. Germline CDR1 and CDR2: MNHEY and SMNVEV (reference sequence). The CDR3 sequence: CASTLDSGKGGWTGELFF. The CDR3 DNA follows: TGTGCCAGCACCTTAGATAGTGGAAAGGGGGGTTGGACCGGGGAGCTGTTTTTT.

This clone was counted a single time. The gene calls are TRBV25-1 and TRBJ2-7, with D unresolved. The CDR3 extends over 14 amino acids. In germline, CDR1 is MGHDK, CDR2 SYGVNS. Between the trimmed V and J ends, which lost 4 bases and 0 bases, there was a span of 10 bases. CDR3 sequence reads: CASSVQSSSYEQYF. DNA for the CDR3: TGTGCCAGCAGTGTTCAGAGTAGCTCCTACGAGCAGTACTTC.

This rearrangement joins TRBV5-5 to TRBJ2-3, with TRBD2 matching over 7 bases. This CDR3 is 15 amino acids long. The V gene's germline CDR1 is SGHKS and CDR2 YYEKEE (reference sequence). The V and J ends lost 0 bases and 0 bases, in that order; junction bases with no gene match: 1. The CDR3 spells CASSLVSGSTDTQYF. Written as DNA, the CDR3 is TGTGCCAGCAGCTTGGTTAGCGGGAGCACAGATACGCAGTATTTT. The whole variable domain, remainder taken from reference TRBV5-5 and TRBJ2-3, is DAGVTQSPTHLIKTRGQQVTLRCSPISGHKSVSWYQQVLGQGPQFIFQYYEKEERGRGNFPDRFSARQFPNYSSELNVNALLLGDSALYLCASSLVSGSTDTQYFGPGTRLTVL.

The J gene is TRBJ1-1, the V gene TRBV28, with a weak D call TRBD1 (5 bases). The germline gives CDR1 MDHEN, CDR2 SYDVKM. Trimming removed 3 bases at V and 4 bases at J, with 9 bases between. The length of the CDR3 is 13 residues. This CDR3 reads CASSFGGSTEAFF. CDR3 bases: TGTGCCAGCAGTTTTGGGGGGAGCACTGAAGCTTTCTTT.

This chain uses TRBV7-9 with TRBJ2-3; the match to TRBD2 covers 9 bases. Germline V CDR1 and CDR2: SEHNR, FQNEAQ (reference sequence). The CDR3 loop spans 16 amino acids. The trim removed 5 bases at V and 3 bases at J, leaving 9 bases unmatched. The CDR3 sequence: CASSAWTSATTDTQYF. CDR3 DNA: TGTGCCAGCAGCGCCTGGACTAGCGCGACAACAGATACGCAGTATTTT.

The rearrangement uses TRBV10-3 and TRBJ2-1, with a tentative D call TRBD2 (5 bases). Trimming left V 5 bases short and J 5 bases short, with 22 bases between. CDR1 and CDR2 from the germline V gene are ENHRY and SYGVKD. The CDR3 loop spans 17 amino acids. The DNA for the CDR3 is TGTGCCATCAGTAGAGACAACGAGATGAGGGTTAACAATGAGCAGTTCTTC. It codes for CAISRDNEMRVNNEQFF.

The chain has TRBV19 and TRBJ2-1, with 7 bases fitting TRBD2. CDR1 is LNHDA, CDR2 SQIVND, per germline (reference sequence). CDR3 length: 13 residues. Trimming at V came to 5 bases and at J to 3 bases, leaving 1 base not matched to a gene. CDR3 protein: CASSAGDYNEQFF. For the CDR3, the DNA is TGTGCCAGTAGTGCGGGAGACTACAATGAGCAGTTCTTC.

The chain combines TRBV5-4 with TRBJ1-2; D is uncertain. V was cut by 6 bases and J by 6 bases, with 33 bases left in between. The CDR3 sequence is 19 residues long. CDR1 is SGHNT and CDR2 is YYREEE in the germline V gene (reference sequence). The CDR3 coding sequence is TGTGCCAGCAAAAGCGGCCGGCGGCAGGCCGAATCCCGAGAGGATGGCTACACCTTC. Amino acids: CASKSGRRQAESREDGYTF.

The genes are TRBV28 and TRBJ1-2, with D possibly TRBD1 on 6 matching bases. Trimming shortened V by 3 bases and J by 1 base, and 12 bases separated the two germline ends. Germline V gene sequence: CDR1 MDHEN, CDR2 SYDVKM. The CDR3 spans 15 residues. CDR3 region: CASSFPTGFNYGYTF. CDR3 sequence (DNA): TGTGCCAGCAGTTTCCCGACAGGATTTAACTATGGCTACACCTTC.

The rearrangement uses TRBV7-6 and TRBJ2-1; 8 nucleotides match TRBD2. CDR3 length: 16 amino acids. Germline CDR1 SGHVS, CDR2 FNYEAQ. Trimming cost V 5 bases and J 0 bases; bases outside gene matches: 6. As DNA, the CDR3 is TGTGCCAGCAGCCCTAGGAGCGGGGGCTCCTACAATGAGCAGTTCTTC. The encoded protein is CASSPRSGGSYNEQFF.

The chain links TRBV6-1 to TRBJ2-3; maybe TRBD2 (6 bases). The V end was cut by 2 bases, the J end by 1 base, with 13 bases between. Germline V lookup: CDR1 MNHNS, CDR2 SASEGT. This CDR3 comprises 16 residues. The CDR3 sequence: CASSENLALRTDTQYF. CDR3 sequence (DNA): TGTGCCAGCAGTGAAAACCTAGCGCTTCGCACAGATACGCAGTATTTT.

This sequence joins TRBV7-9 and TRBJ1-2; 10 bases map to TRBD1. V dropped 5 bases and J dropped 0; count of bases not matched to a gene: 3. This CDR3 spans 15 amino acids. Germline lookup yields CDR1 SEHNR and CDR2 FQNEAQ (reference sequence). This chain's CDR3 is CASSLGQGPNYGYTF. In DNA, the CDR3 is TGTGCCAGCAGCCTGGGACAGGGGCCTAACTATGGCTACACCTTC.

The genes are TRBV27 and TRBJ1-5, with D possibly being TRBD1 (5 bases). Trimming stripped 0 bases from V and 4 bases from J, with 19 bases between. The CDR3 contains 18 residues. CDR1 MNHEY and CDR2 SMNVEV come from the germline V gene (reference sequence). The CDR3 protein is CASSLSIEGWRGNQPQHF. CDR3 coding DNA: TGTGCCAGCAGTTTATCGATAGAGGGATGGAGGGGAAATCAGCCCCAGCATTTT.

CDR3 in amino acids: CASGPSDRTQYF. The CDR3 region has the DNA TGTGCTAGTGGTCCCTCGGACAGAACCCAGTACTTC. This chain connects TRBV12-5 to TRBJ2-5; perhaps TRBD1 as D (6 bases). CDR3 size: 12 residues. Germline CDR1 and CDR2: LGHNT and FRNRAP. V lost 5 bases and J 8 bases, leaving 12 bases between the germline ends.

This clone was seen only a few times. The V and J genes are TRBV6-6 and TRBJ2-7; the D call may be TRBD1 or TRBD2 (5 bases each). V was trimmed by 2 bases and J by 2 bases, leaving 13 bases between them. Germline lookup yields CDR1 MNHNY and CDR2 SVGAGI (reference sequence). This CDR3 spans 15 amino acids. This chain's CDR3 is CASSYQGPGTYEQYF. The CDR3 DNA follows: TGTGCCAGCAGTTACCAGGGTCCGGGAACCTACGAGCAGTACTTC.

In regard to this clone: One end of the junction varies from germline; a read error may be responsible. The V call is TRBV5-4, the J call TRBJ2-2, with D unresolved. The CDR3 loop spans 12 amino acids. The germline gives CDR1 SGHNT, CDR2 YYREEE (reference sequence). The CDR3 region is CTSSLVPGELFF. DNA for the CDR3: TGTACCAGCAGCTTGGTTCCCGGGGAGCTGTTTTTT.

The genes are TRBV30 and TRBJ1-2, with 8 bases matching TRBD1. The junction had 7 bases not matched to a gene; V was cut back by 3 bases and J by 4 bases. This CDR3 is 14 amino acids long. Germline V gene lookup returns CDR1 GTSNPN and CDR2 SVGIG (reference sequence). The CDR3 nucleotides read TGTGCCTGGAGCCGGGACAGGATATCCTATGGCTACACCTTC. Translating gives CAWSRDRISYGYTF.

The chain couples TRBV5-6 to TRBJ2-1; D call uncertain. Per the germline V gene, CDR1 is SGHDT and CDR2 is YYEEEE. The length of the CDR3 is 17 residues. V lost 5 bases, J lost 0 bases, and 18 bases lay in between. DNA for the CDR3: TGTGCCAGCAGTTCTTCTTTGGGGTTTAGCTCCTACAATGAGCAGTTCTTC. The encoded protein is CASSSSLGFSSYNEQFF.

Only a few counts were recorded for this clone. V gene TRBV7-6 combines with J gene TRBJ1-4; D gene unclear. The V gene lost 1 base and the J gene lost 4 bases, with 4 bases spanning the gap. The CDR3 totals 13 residues. CDR1 is SGHVS and CDR2 is FNYEAQ in the germline V gene. The CDR3 DNA is TGTGCCAGCAGCTTAGTCTATAATGAAAAACTGTTTTTT. It specifies CASSLVYNEKLFF.

This clone was seen once. The J gene is TRBJ2-1, the V gene TRBV11-2; D possibly corresponds to TRBD2 (5 bases). CDR3 length equals 13 residues. CDR1 and CDR2 (germline): SGHAT, FQNNGV. Trimming took 3 bases from V and 4 from J, leaving 7 bases between them. CDR3 loop: CASSFAGYNEQFF. The CDR3, as DNA: TGTGCCAGCAGCTTTGCGGGTTACAATGAGCAGTTCTTC. The variable domain in full, completed from reference TRBV11-2 and TRBJ2-1, reads EAGVAQSPRYKIIEKRQSVAFWCNPISGHATLYWYQQILGQGPKLLIQFQNNGVVDDSQLPKDRFSAERLKGVDSTLKIQPAKLEDSAVYLCASSFAGYNEQFFGPGTRLTVL.